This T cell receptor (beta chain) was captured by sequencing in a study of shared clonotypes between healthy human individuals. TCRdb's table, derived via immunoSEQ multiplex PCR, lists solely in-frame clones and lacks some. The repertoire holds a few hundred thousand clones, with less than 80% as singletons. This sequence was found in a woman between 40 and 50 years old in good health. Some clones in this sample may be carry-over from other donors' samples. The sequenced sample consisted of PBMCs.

In DNA form, the CDR3 reads TGCGCCAGCAGCTTGAGGACAGGGGTCCCCGGGGAGCTGTTTTTT. It codes for CASSLRTGVPGELFF. The V call is TRBV5-1, the J call TRBJ2-2; 9 nucleotides agree with TRBD1. CDR3 size: 15 residues. The V gene's germline CDR1 is SGHRS and CDR2 YFSETQ. With 1 base clipped from V and 6 bases from J, the junction kept 4 bases outside the gene matches.